The rows below give T cell receptor beta chains drawn from one sample of a study of OX40 agonist ivuxolimab in advanced cancers. Generated by immunoSEQ multiplex PCR, the TCRdb table keeps only in-frame clones and is missing some. Of tens of thousands of clones in the sample, 85% to 95% were seen once. The specimen was CD4+ or CD8+ T cells sorted from blood, collected in a trial of the OX40 agonist ivuxolimab. Source of these receptors: an adult with an advanced solid tumor such as melanoma, head and neck, liver or kidney cancer. CDR3s include the opening cysteine and the closing phenylalanine or tryptophan. A D gene is named only where the DNA matches it firmly. Clone size is given for some rows only: seen once, a few or many times, or a class if the clone is expanded.

size	V	J	D	DNA	CDR3
NA	TRBV7-7	TRBJ2-2	NA	TGTGCTAGCAGCTTAAGGGGTCAATCGGGGGGCCAGCCGGTCACCGGGGAGCTGTTTTTT	CASSLRGQSGGQPVTGELFF
NA	TRBV7-2	TRBJ2-2	NA	TGTGCCAGCAGCGCTGGATTTAGGGCTAGCCGGCTCTCTCCGGGGGAGCTGTTTTTT	CASSAGFRASRLSPGELFF
NA	TRBV18	TRBJ2-5	TRBD1	TGTGCCAGCTCACCAATGGACAGGGGCCCCCGAGAGACCCAGTACTTC	CASSPMDRGPRETQYF
NA	TRBV5-5	TRBJ1-5	NA	TGTGCCAGCAGCTTGGACGTCCAGGGACCGTATAGCAATCAGCCCCAGCATTTT	CASSLDVQGPYSNQPQHF
once	TRBV5-5	TRBJ2-7	TRBD2	TGTGCCAGCAGCCCCGGACTAGCCTACGAGCAGTACTTC	CASSPGLAYEQYF
NA	TRBV6-1	TRBJ1-3	NA	TGTGCCAGCAGTGAACCTAGCTGGACCGACGTCTCTGGAAACACCATATATTTT	CASSEPSWTDVSGNTIYF
NA	TRBV18	TRBJ2-7	NA	TGTGCCAGCTCATTATACAGGGCCTACGAGCAGTACTTC	CASSLYRAYEQYF
once	TRBV28	TRBJ1-2	NA	TGTGCCAGCAGTCCTCAGGGGAGAGCTAACTATGGCTACACCTTC	CASSPQGRANYGYTF
NA	TRBV7-8	TRBJ1-2	TRBD1	TGTGCCAGCAGCTTAATTCAGGGGGGAAACCCCATTAACTATGGCTACACCTTC	CASSLIQGGNPINYGYTF
NA	TRBV7-9	TRBJ1-3	NA	TGTGCCAGCAGCTTAGCTTATTCCTTCGAACTAACTGGAAACACCATATATTTT	CASSLAYSFELTGNTIYF
NA	TRBV27	TRBJ2-1	TRBD2	TGTGCCAGCAGTCTCGGGACTAGCGGGAACAATGAGCAGTTCTTC	CASSLGTSGNNEQFF
NA	TRBV7-2	TRBJ2-7	NA	TGTGCCAGCAGCTCCGGGGCACGGGGTCACTCCTACGAGCAGTACTTC	CASSSGARGHSYEQYF
NA	TRBV4-3	TRBJ1-2	NA	TGCGCCAGCAGCCAAGATAATGGGGGTTACTATGGCTACACCTTC	CASSQDNGGYYGYTF
NA	TRBV25-1	TRBJ1-2	TRBD1	TGTGCCAGCAGTGAGTGGACAGGGGCGACAATTAACTATGGCTACACCTTC	CASSEWTGATINYGYTF
NA	TRBV11-2	TRBJ1-2	NA	TGTGCCAGCAGCGTGTCCCCCGGGACACTATATGGCTACACCTTC	CASSVSPGTLYGYTF
once	TRBV5-1	TRBJ1-2	TRBD1	TGCGCCAGCAGCGGGTTGACAGGGTCTAACTATGGCTACACCTTC	CASSGLTGSNYGYTF
once	TRBV5-5	TRBJ1-1	TRBD1	TGTGCCAGCAGCCCGGGACAGACCACTGAAGCTTTCTTT	CASSPGQTTEAFF
NA	TRBV7-2	TRBJ2-5	NA	TGTGCCAGCAGCTTAATCCGCCGGAGAAACCAAGAGACCCAGTACTTC	CASSLIRRRNQETQYF
NA	TRBV4-2	TRBJ1-2	NA	TGTGCCAGCAGCCAAGAATTGGGGTATGGCTACACCTTC	CASSQELGYGYTF
NA	TRBV7-8	TRBJ1-1	NA	TGTGCCAGCAGTTCATCCCGGACAGAAGCTTTCTTT	CASSSSRTEAFF
NA	TRBV6-6	TRBJ1-6	NA	TGTGCCAGCAGGGACAGCTCAACCCTCCACTTT	CASRDSSTLHF
NA	TRBV6-6	TRBJ1-3	NA	TGTGCCAGCAGTCAGGACTCCCTCTCTGGAAACACCATATATTTT	CASSQDSLSGNTIYF
NA	TRBV7-2	TRBJ1-1	NA	TGTGCCAGCAGCTTATACGGGGAGAACACTGAAGCTTTCTTT	CASSLYGENTEAFF
NA	TRBV2	TRBJ1-2	TRBD1	TGTGCCAGCAGTGAAGCGGGGGACAGGGGCAACTATGGCTACACCTTC	CASSEAGDRGNYGYTF
NA	TRBV6-5	TRBJ2-5	NA	TGTGCCAGCAGTCACGCAGGGGATCTGAAAGAGACCCAGTACTTC	CASSHAGDLKETQYF
once	TRBV28	TRBJ1-5	NA	TGTGCCAGCAGTTTTACCGGACAGAGCAATCAGCCCCAACATTTT	CASSFTGQSNQPQHF
NA	TRBV18	TRBJ2-7	TRBD1	TGTGCCAGCAACGACAGGGGGCGGTTCGGCGAGCAGTACTTC	CASNDRGRFGEQYF